A selection of T cell receptor beta chains follows, all from one sample in a study of regulatory T cells in long-lasting Graves disease. TCRdb reprocessed the multiplex PCR reads with MiXCR, giving one entry per CDR3 protein. The data contain 350,000 to 450,000 distinct CDR3 sequences, around 15% of them singletons. These data also featured in a second study, about T cells in Graves' hyperthyroidism and ophthalmopathy.

The sample here was peripheral blood mononuclear cells (PBMCs), taken at new diagnosis, from a patient treated with antithyroid drugs. The receptors derive from a man in his forties with Graves disease. Each CDR3 is given with its conserved first and last residue. A D gene is named only where the DNA matches it firmly. A clone size is listed for some rows: how often the clone was seen (once, few, many), or a class if it is expanded.

j_call cdr3_length d_call clone_size v_call cdr3_aa cdr3_nt
TRBJ1-4 12 - many TRBV29-1 CSVEDGNEKLFF TGCAGCGTTGAAGATGGTAATGAAAAACTGTTTTTT
TRBJ2-3 15 TRBD2 - TRBV20-1 CSAKYSGEGTDTQYF TGCAGTGCTAAATATAGCGGGGAGGGCACAGATACGCAGTATTTT
TRBJ1-5 15 - many TRBV12-3/TRBV12-4 CASSKSAWGNQPQHF TGTGCCAGCAGTAAGTCGGCCTGGGGCAATCAGCCCCAGCATTTT
TRBJ2-3 13 - many TRBV11-3 CASSPGLPSTQYF TGTGCCAGCAGCCCGGGACTGCCCTCTACGCAGTATTTT
TRBJ2-5 14 - - TRBV20-1 CSALSRIISETQYF TGCAGTGCTTTGTCAAGGATTATCTCGGAGACCCAGTACTTC
TRBJ2-3 17 - few TRBV7-4 CASSLALGRPRGGTQYF TGTGCCAGCAGCTTAGCACTGGGACGCCCGAGGGGAGGTACGCAGTATTTT
TRBJ2-7 12 - many TRBV28 CASSRRYREQYF TGTGCCAGCAGTCGACGGTACCGCGAGCAGTACTTC
TRBJ2-7 15 - - TRBV9 CASSVGGGRPYEQYF TGTGCCAGCAGCGTAGGGGGGGGCAGGCCCTACGAGCAGTACTTC
TRBJ2-3 14 TRBD2 - TRBV28 CASSSRGGPDTQYF TGTGCCAGCAGTTCGCGGGGGGGCCCAGATACGCAGTATTTT
TRBJ2-5 15 - - TRBV20-1 CSARDRETGQETQYF TGCAGTGCTAGAGATCGGGAGACAGGGCAAGAGACCCAGTACTTC
TRBJ2-1 17 - - TRBV28 CASSRNGLVGPYNEQFF TGTGCCAGCAGTCGAAACGGACTGGTGGGCCCCTACAATGAGCAGTTCTTC
TRBJ1-4 14 TRBD1 - TRBV5-1 CASSAGQLNEKLFF TGCGCCAGCAGCGCGGGACAGCTAAATGAAAAACTGTTTTTT
TRBJ2-3 16 TRBD1 many TRBV29-1 CSVEGAQGAGTDTQYF TGCAGCGTTGAAGGTGCACAGGGGGCGGGCACAGATACGCAGTATTTT
TRBJ2-5 14 TRBD2 few TRBV7-8 CASSELARRGSGHF TGTGCCAGCAGCGAACTAGCGCGACGGGGCTCCGGGCACTTC
TRBJ2-7 19 - many TRBV28 CASSWDLIFSSPRSYEQYF TGTGCCAGCAGTTGGGACCTAATCTTTTCGTCACCCAGGAGTTACGAGCAGTACTTC
TRBJ1-4 13 - many TRBV28 CASSLDVGEKLFF TGTGCCAGCAGTTTGGATGTGGGAGAAAAACTGTTTTTT
TRBJ1-1 16 TRBD1 - TRBV4-3 CASSQTGTAPLAEAFF TGCGCCAGCAGCCAGACAGGGACAGCCCCTCTGGCTGAAGCTTTCTTT
TRBJ2-7 14 TRBD2 many TRBV11-2 CASSLGAGVLGQYF TGTGCCAGCAGCTTAGGAGCGGGGGTTCTTGGGCAGTACTTC
TRBJ1-4 15 TRBD1 - TRBV18 CASSLPGQGGEKLFF TGTGCCAGCTCACTGCCGGGACAGGGGGGTGAAAAACTGTTTTTT
TRBJ2-3 15 - few TRBV5-4 CASSPTDRGTDTQYF TGTGCCAGCAGCCCCACCGACCGGGGCACAGATACGCAGTATTTT
TRBJ1-1 15 - many TRBV18 CASSPLRGEGTEAFF TGTGCCAGCTCACCACTCAGAGGAGAGGGCACTGAAGCTTTCTTT
TRBJ2-2 16 TRBD1 few TRBV2 CASSETGGLNTGELFF TGTGCCAGCAGTGAAACAGGGGGCCTGAACACCGGGGAGCTGTTTTTT
TRBJ2-3 16 - - TRBV5-1 CASSSAGGRRTDTQYF TGTGCCAGCAGCTCTGCTGGAGGCAGACGCACAGATACGCAGTATTTT
TRBJ1-5 13 - many TRBV7-2 CASSLRLNQPQHF TGTGCCAGCAGCTTGCGACTCAATCAGCCCCAGCATTTT
TRBJ1-5 15 - few TRBV20-1 CSARDSERGNQPQHF TGCAGTGCTAGAGATTCAGAGAGGGGTAATCAGCCCCAGCATTTT
TRBJ2-7 14 - - TRBV7-9 CASSSVRKSYEQYF TGTGCCAGCAGCTCCGTTCGAAAATCGTACGAGCAGTACTTC
TRBJ1-1 15 TRBD1 - TRBV5-1 CASSLDRAMNTEAFF TGCGCCAGCAGCTTAGACAGGGCAATGAACACTGAAGCTTTCTTT
TRBJ1-5 16 - many TRBV20-1 CSARAGVPYSNQPQHF TGCAGTGCGAGAGCAGGGGTACCTTATAGCAATCAGCCCCAGCATTTT
TRBJ1-2 15 - many TRBV28 CASSNSSPGPYGYTF TGTGCCAGCAGCAACAGCTCCCCGGGGCCGTATGGCTACACCTTC
TRBJ1-1 13 - many TRBV30 CAWSRQSNTEAFF TGTGCCTGGAGCCGACAGTCGAACACTGAAGCTTTCTTT
TRBJ2-7 16 TRBD1 few TRBV11-2 CASSPRGTGASYEQYF TGTGCCAGCAGCCCTAGAGGGACAGGGGCCTCCTACGAGCAGTACTTC
TRBJ1-3 16 TRBD1 few TRBV12-3/TRBV12-4 CASSFTRDRSGNTIYF TGTGCCAGCAGTTTTACCAGGGACAGATCTGGAAACACCATATATTTT
TRBJ1-6 15 - few TRBV20-1 CSASRSGRGASPLHF TGCAGTGCTAGTCGTTCGGGGAGAGGTGCTTCACCCCTCCACTTT
TRBJ2-2 13 TRBD1 few TRBV29-1 CSVDRGHTGELFF TGCAGCGTCGACAGGGGGCACACCGGGGAGCTGTTTTTT
TRBJ2-1 18 TRBD2 - TRBV4-2 CASSQRVGTSGDYNEQFF TGTGCCAGCAGCCAAAGGGTGGGGACTAGCGGGGACTACAATGAGCAGTTCTTC
TRBJ2-7 14 TRBD1 many TRBV20-1 CSAPRQGRSYEQYF TGCAGTGCGCCAAGACAGGGCAGAAGTTACGAGCAGTACTTC
TRBJ1-2 14 TRBD1 many TRBV19 CASSQRGRRDGYTF TGTGCCAGTAGTCAAAGGGGGCGCAGAGACGGCTACACCTTC
TRBJ2-3 13 - many TRBV29-1 CSVGGGETDTQYF TGCAGCGTTGGTGGCGGGGAAACAGATACGCAGTATTTT
TRBJ2-3 16 TRBD2 - TRBV20-1 CSASSPERGITDTQYF TGCAGTGCCTCTAGTCCCGAGCGGGGGATCACAGATACGCAGTATTTT
TRBJ2-1 13 - many TRBV28 CASSLTGEGEQFF TGTGCCAGCAGTTTGACAGGTGAGGGTGAGCAGTTCTTC
TRBJ1-3 12 - many TRBV2 CASMNDGRTIYF TGTGCCAGCATGAACGACGGACGCACCATATATTTT
TRBJ1-5 13 - many TRBV18 CASSPTSDQPQHF TGTGCCAGCTCACCCACCTCAGATCAGCCCCAGCATTTT
TRBJ1-5 14 TRBD1 few TRBV19 CASSIGQDRQPQHF TGTGCCAGTAGTATCGGACAGGATCGACAGCCCCAGCATTTT
TRBJ2-3 17 - few TRBV4-1 CASSHGDSGGYTDTQYF TGCGCCAGCAGCCATGGGGACAGCGGGGGCTACACAGATACGCAGTATTTT
TRBJ2-7 16 - - TRBV10-2 CASTPWGGGATYEQYF TGCGCCAGCACACCTTGGGGAGGGGGAGCTACTTACGAGCAGTACTTC
TRBJ2-7 14 - - TRBV7-3 CASSPTGPKDEQYF TGTGCCAGCAGCCCGACAGGCCCCAAGGACGAGCAGTACTTC
TRBJ2-1 17 TRBD2 many TRBV11-3 CASSLEQRGIFGDEQFF TGTGCCAGCAGCTTAGAACAGCGGGGGATATTTGGAGATGAGCAGTTCTTC
TRBJ1-5 14 - few TRBV4-2 CASSQDGLNQPQHF TGTGCCAGCAGCCAAGATGGACTCAATCAGCCCCAGCATTTT